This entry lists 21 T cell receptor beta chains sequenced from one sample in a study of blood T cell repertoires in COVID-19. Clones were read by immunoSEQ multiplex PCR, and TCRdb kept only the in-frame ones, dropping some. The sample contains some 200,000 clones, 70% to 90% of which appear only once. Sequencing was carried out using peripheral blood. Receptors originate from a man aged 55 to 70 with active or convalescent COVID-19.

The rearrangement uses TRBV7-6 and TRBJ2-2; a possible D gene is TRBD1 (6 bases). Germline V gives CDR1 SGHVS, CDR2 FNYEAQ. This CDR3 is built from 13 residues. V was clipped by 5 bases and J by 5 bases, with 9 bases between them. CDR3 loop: CASSPDRTGELFF. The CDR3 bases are TGTGCCAGCAGCCCGGACAGAACCGGGGAGCTGTTTTTT.

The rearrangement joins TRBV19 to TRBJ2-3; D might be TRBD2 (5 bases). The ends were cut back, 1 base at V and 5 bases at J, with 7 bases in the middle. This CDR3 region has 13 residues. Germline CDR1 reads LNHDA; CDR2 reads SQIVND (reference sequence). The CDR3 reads CASSIVAGDTQYF. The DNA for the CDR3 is TGTGCCAGTAGTATAGTCGCGGGAGATACGCAGTATTTT. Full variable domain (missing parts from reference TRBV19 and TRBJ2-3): DGGITQSPKYLFRKEGQNVTLSCEQNLNHDAMYWYRQDPGQGLRLIYYSQIVNDFQKGDIAEGYSVSREKKESFPLTVTSAQKNPTAFYLCASSIVAGDTQYFGPGTRLTVL.

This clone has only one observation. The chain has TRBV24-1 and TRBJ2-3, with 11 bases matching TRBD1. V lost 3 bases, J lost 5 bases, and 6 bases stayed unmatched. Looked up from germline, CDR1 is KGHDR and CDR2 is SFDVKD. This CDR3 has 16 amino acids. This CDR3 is CATSDTGTGGQDTQYF. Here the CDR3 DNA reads TGTGCCACCAGTGATACCGGGACAGGGGGACAAGATACGCAGTATTTT.

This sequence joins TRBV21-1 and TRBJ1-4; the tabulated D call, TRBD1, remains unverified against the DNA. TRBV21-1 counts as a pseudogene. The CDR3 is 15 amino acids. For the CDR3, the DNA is TGTGCCAGCAGCAAAGTGACAGGGTGGGGTGAAAAACTGTTTTTT. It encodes CASSKVTGWGEKLFF.

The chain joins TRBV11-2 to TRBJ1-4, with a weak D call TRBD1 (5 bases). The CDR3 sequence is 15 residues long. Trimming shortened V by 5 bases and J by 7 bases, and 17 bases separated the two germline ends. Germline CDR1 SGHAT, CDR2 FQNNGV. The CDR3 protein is CASSPRGGLGEKLFF. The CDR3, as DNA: TGTGCCAGCAGCCCCCGCGGGGGTCTGGGTGAAAAACTGTTTTTT.

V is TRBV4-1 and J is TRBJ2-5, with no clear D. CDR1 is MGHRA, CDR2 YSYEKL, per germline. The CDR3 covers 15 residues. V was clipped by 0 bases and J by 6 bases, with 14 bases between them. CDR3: CASSQESLPEQTQYF. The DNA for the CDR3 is TGCGCCAGCAGCCAAGAATCCCTGCCTGAGCAGACCCAGTACTTC.

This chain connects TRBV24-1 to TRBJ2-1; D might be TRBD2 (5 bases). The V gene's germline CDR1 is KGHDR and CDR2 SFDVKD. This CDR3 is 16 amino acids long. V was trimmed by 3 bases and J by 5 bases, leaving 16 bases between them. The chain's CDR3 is CATSDGGPVAHNEQFF. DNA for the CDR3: TGTGCCACCAGTGATGGAGGCCCGGTGGCCCACAATGAGCAGTTCTTC.

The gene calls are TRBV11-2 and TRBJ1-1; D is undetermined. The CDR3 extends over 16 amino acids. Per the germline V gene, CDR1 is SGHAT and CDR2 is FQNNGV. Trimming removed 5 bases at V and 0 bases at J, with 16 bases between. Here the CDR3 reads CASSHLGGNLNTEAFF. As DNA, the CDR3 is TGTGCCAGCAGCCATCTAGGCGGCAATTTGAACACTGAAGCTTTCTTT.

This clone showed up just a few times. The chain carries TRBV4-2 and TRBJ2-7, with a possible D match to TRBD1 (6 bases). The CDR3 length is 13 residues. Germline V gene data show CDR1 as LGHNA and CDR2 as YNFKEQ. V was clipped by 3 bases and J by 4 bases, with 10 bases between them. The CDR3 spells CASSHVGQYEQYF. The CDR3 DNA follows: TGTGCCAGCAGCCATGTAGGACAGTACGAGCAGTACTTC.

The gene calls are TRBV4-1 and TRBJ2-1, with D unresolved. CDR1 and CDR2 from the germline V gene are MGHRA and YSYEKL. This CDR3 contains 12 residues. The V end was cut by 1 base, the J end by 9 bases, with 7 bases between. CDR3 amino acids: CASSQVGAEQFF. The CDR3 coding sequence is TGCGCCAGCAGCCAAGTAGGAGCTGAGCAGTTCTTC.

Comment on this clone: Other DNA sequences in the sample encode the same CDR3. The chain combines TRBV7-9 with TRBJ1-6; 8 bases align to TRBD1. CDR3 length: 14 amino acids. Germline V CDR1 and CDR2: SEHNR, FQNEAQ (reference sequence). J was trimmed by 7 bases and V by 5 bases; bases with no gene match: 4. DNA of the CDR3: TGTGCCAGCAGCCCCGGACAGGGCAATTCACCCCTCCACTTT. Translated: CASSPGQGNSPLHF.

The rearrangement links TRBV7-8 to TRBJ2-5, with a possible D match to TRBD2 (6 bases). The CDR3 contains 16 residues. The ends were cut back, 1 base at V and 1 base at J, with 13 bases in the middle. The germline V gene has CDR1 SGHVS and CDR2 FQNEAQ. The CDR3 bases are TGTGCCAGCAGCTTAGTTTTGGGGGGATTCCAAGAGACCCAGTACTTC. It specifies CASSLVLGGFQETQYF.

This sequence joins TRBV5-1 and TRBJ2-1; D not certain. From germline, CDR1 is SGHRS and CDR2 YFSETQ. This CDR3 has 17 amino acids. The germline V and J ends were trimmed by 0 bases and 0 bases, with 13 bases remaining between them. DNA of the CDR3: TGCGCCAGCAGCTTGGGAGTGTTTTCGAGCTCCTACAATGAGCAGTTCTTC. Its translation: CASSLGVFSSSYNEQFF. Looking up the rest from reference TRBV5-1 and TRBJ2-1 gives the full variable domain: KAGVTQTPRYLIKTRGQQVTLSCSPISGHRSVSWYQQTPGQGLQFLFEYFSETQRNKGNFPGRFSGRQFSNSRSEMNVSTLELGDSALYLCASSLGVFSSSYNEQFFGPGTRLTVL.

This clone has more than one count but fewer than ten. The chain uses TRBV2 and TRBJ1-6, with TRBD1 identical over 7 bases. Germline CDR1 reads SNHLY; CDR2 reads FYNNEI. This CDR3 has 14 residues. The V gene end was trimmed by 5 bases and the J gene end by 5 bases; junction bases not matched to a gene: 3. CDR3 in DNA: TGTGCCAGCAGTAATGGACAGGATAATTCACCCCTCCACTTT. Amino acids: CASSNGQDNSPLHF.

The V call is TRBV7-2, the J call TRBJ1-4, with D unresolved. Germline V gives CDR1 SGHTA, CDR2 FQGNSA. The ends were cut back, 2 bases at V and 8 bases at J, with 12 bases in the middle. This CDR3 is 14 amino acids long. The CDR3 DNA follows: TGTGCCAGCAGCTTAAGCGGCAGTCGGGAAAAACTGTTTTTT. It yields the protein CASSLSGSREKLFF. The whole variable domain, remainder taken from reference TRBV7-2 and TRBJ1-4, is GAGVSQSPSNKVTEKGKDVELRCDPISGHTALYWYRQSLGQGLEFLIYFQGNSAPDKSGLPSDRFSAERTGGSVSTLTIQRTQQEDSAVYLCASSLSGSREKLFFGSGTQLSVL.

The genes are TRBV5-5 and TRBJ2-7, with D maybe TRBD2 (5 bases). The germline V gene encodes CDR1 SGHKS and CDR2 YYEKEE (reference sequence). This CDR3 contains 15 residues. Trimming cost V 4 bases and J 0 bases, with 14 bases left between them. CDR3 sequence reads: CASSMYGRDSYEQYF. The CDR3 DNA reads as TGTGCCAGCAGCATGTACGGACGGGACTCCTACGAGCAGTACTTC.

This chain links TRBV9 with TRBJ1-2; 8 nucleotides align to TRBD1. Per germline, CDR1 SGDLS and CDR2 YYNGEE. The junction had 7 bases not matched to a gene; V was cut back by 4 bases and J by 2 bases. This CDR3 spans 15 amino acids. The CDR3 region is CASSSYDRGNYGYTF. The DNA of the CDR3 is TGTGCCAGCAGCTCGTATGACAGGGGCAACTATGGCTACACCTTC.

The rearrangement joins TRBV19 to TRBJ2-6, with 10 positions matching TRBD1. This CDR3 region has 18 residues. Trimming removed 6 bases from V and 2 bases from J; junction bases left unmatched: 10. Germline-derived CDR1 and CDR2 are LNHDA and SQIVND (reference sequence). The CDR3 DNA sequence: TGTGCCAGTAGCCCAACATGGGGACAGGGGACTGGGGCCAACGTCCTGACTTTC. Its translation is CASSPTWGQGTGANVLTF.

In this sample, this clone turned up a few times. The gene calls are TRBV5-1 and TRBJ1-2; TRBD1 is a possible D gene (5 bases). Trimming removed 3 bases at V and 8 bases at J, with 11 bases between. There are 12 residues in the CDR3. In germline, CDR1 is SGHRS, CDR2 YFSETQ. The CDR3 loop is CASSSGHQGYTF. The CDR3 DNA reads TGCGCCAGCAGCTCAGGGCATCAGGGCTACACCTTC. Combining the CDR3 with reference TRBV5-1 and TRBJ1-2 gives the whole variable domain KAGVTQTPRYLIKTRGQQVTLSCSPISGHRSVSWYQQTPGQGLQFLFEYFSETQRNKGNFPGRFSGRQFSNSRSEMNVSTLELGDSALYLCASSSGHQGYTFGSGTRLTVV.

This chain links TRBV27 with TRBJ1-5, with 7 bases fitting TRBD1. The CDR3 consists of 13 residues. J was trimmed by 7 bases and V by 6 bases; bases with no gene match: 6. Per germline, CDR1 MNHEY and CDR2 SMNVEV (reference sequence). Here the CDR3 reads CASSSDRTQPQHF. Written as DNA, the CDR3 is TGTGCCAGCAGCTCGGACAGGACACAGCCCCAGCATTTT.

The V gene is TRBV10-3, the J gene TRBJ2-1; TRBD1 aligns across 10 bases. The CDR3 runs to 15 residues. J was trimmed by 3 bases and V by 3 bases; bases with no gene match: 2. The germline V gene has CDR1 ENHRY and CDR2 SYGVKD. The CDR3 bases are TGTGCCATCAGTGATGGACAGGGGGACTACAATGAGCAGTTCTTC. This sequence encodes CAISDGQGDYNEQFF.